The clone carrying this TCR beta chain was counted between two and nine times. V lost 5 bases and J lost 11, with 13 bases in between. The CDR3 is made up of 11 amino acids. Germline V CDR1 and CDR2: SGHRS, YFSETQ. The data originate from a study of patients and donors after allogeneic stem cell transplantation. TCRdb called the RT-PCR reads again in MiXCR, with one record for every CDR3 protein. The top ten clones hold around 45% of a sample with tens of thousands of distinct CDR3 sequences, less than 30% of them seen once. The sequence was obtained from a human donor who was either an allogeneic HSCT recipient or a stem cell or donor lymphocyte infusion donor (not recorded which). It is not recorded whose cells these are; they may come from a transplant donor. This chain uses TRBV5-1 with TRBJ1-1; perhaps TRBD1 as D (6 bases). The sample taken for sequencing was blood, either unsorted or a sorted T cell fraction (not recorded which). CDR3 in amino acids: CASRLVDRAFF. The CDR3 DNA reads TGCGCCAGCAGGCTAGTCGACAGGGCTTTCTTT.